These 7 T cell receptor beta chains were sequenced from one sample in a study of tumor-infiltrating lymphocytes in localized non-small cell lung cancer. Produced via immunoSEQ multiplex PCR; TCRdb's table is partial and in-frame only. The table has more than 12,000 clones, 81% seen once. Sequenced input: lung tumor tissue. All receptors derive from a human donor with non-small cell lung cancer.

This chain connects TRBV27 to TRBJ2-6; a possible D gene is TRBD1 (6 bases). The ends were cut back, 4 bases at V and 5 bases at J, with 9 bases in the middle. Germline V gene lookup returns CDR1 MNHEY and CDR2 SMNVEV (reference sequence). CDR3 length: 14 amino acids. CDR3 protein: CASSSGVRANVLTF. The CDR3 nucleotides are TGTGCCAGCAGTTCAGGGGTAAGGGCCAACGTCCTGACTTTC.

V usage is TRBV2 and J usage is TRBJ1-2; no reliable D call. CDR3 length equals 12 residues. V lost 2 bases and J 2 bases, leaving 3 bases between the germline ends. The V gene's germline CDR1 is SNHLY and CDR2 FYNNEI. CDR3: CASSEQNYGYTF. In DNA form, the CDR3 reads TGTGCCAGCAGTGAACAGAACTATGGCTACACCTTC.

The chain couples TRBV19 to TRBJ2-1; 10 nucleotides line up with TRBD2. V shed 7 bases and J 5 bases; nucleotides not matched to a gene: 8. Germline-derived CDR1 and CDR2 are LNHDA and SQIVND (reference sequence). The CDR3 is 15 amino acids. CDR3 DNA: TGTGCCAGTATGGGAAGACTAGCGGGCGACAATGAGCAGTTCTTC. Its protein product is CASMGRLAGDNEQFF. Full variable domain (rest looked up from reference TRBV19 and TRBJ2-1): DGGITQSPKYLFRKEGQNVTLSCEQNLNHDAMYWYRQDPGQGLRLIYYSQIVNDFQKGDIAEGYSVSREKKESFPLTVTSAQKNPTAFYLCASMGRLAGDNEQFFGPGTRLTVL.

The genes are TRBV18 and TRBJ2-7, with TRBD2 matching over 10 bases. Trimming at V came to 4 bases and at J to 3 bases, leaving 9 bases not matched to a gene. Germline-derived CDR1 and CDR2 are KGHSH and LQKENI. This CDR3 spans 16 amino acids. The CDR3 sequence: CASSLIRTSGGYEQYF. The CDR3 region has the DNA TGTGCCAGCTCACTGATTCGGACTAGCGGAGGCTACGAGCAGTACTTC.

The chain combines TRBV4-1 with TRBJ2-7; 7 bases are a match to TRBD1. The CDR3 spans 14 residues. The V and J ends lost 4 bases and 2 bases, in that order; junction bases with no gene match: 5. Germline CDR1 MGHRA, CDR2 YSYEKL. CDR3 residues: CASSLDRMTYEQYF. In nucleotides, the CDR3 is TGCGCCAGCAGCCTGGACAGGATGACCTACGAGCAGTACTTC.

V and J are TRBV6-5 and TRBJ1-1, with D unclear. The CDR3 runs 14 residues. The V end lost 4 bases, the J end lost 0 bases, and 9 bases lay between the germline ends. The germline V gene encodes CDR1 MNHEY and CDR2 SVGAGI. CDR3 in DNA: TGTGCCAGCAGTTCCCCTAGCTTGAACACTGAAGCTTTCTTT. It encodes CASSSPSLNTEAFF.

This rearrangement joins TRBV7-2 to TRBJ2-1; TRBD2 agrees at 10 bases. CDR1 SGHTA and CDR2 FQGNSA come from the germline V gene. The CDR3 is made up of 16 amino acids. V shed 1 base and J 5 bases; nucleotides not matched to a gene: 5. The CDR3 DNA follows: TGTGCCAGCAGCTTAGGGTCGCTAGCGGGGGACAATGAGCAGTTCTTC. Translating gives CASSLGSLAGDNEQFF.